This TCR beta chain was retrieved from a study of OX40 agonist ivuxolimab in advanced cancers. The CDR3 spans 14 residues. The ends lost 3 bases at V and 4 bases at J; junction bases unmatched: 2. Germline loops: CDR1 SGDLS, CDR2 YYNGEE. Profiled with immunoSEQ multiplex PCR; TCRdb holds only in-frame clones, not every one. In the table there are 50,000 to 70,000 clones, approximately 90% of which are singletons. Sampling of blood occurred at baseline, cycle 4 day 1, and cycle 7 day 1. The material sequenced was CD4+ or CD8+ T cells sorted from blood, taken in a trial of the OX40 agonist ivuxolimab. The source is an adult with an advanced solid tumor such as melanoma, head and neck, liver or kidney cancer. The chain is built from TRBV9 and TRBJ2-5, with 11 bases fitting TRBD2. The CDR3 loop reads CASSGTSGRETQYF. The CDR3, as DNA: TGTGCCAGCAGCGGAACTAGCGGGAGAGAGACCCAGTACTTC.